This T cell receptor beta chain was recorded in a study of shared clonotypes between healthy human individuals (dated by TCRdb to the early 2020s). Study-level background: The cohort included three men and a couple of women between 18 and 49 years of age. To estimate repertoire size and how much clonotype sharing occurs between individuals, the study deeply sequenced the blood TCR repertoires of about 5 healthy adults. Different laboratories and diverse techniques were used to prepare libraries and sequence TCR repertoires, to increase sequencing depth and limit assay-specific biases. Per donor, leukapheresis produced somewhere between about 0.9 and 9.5 billion PBMCs. Results and caveats for the whole study, not just this receptor: Because the study included only a small number of donors, the genetic and exposure-history diversity represented was limited. Pairwise subsampling led to the expectation that sequencing depth would affect the degree of clonotype sharing among donors. Sampling was restricted to blood, and TCR repertoires in tissues likely differ from the TCR repertoires found in blood.

As for this clone: Its target antigen remains unknown. There are no base qualities to consult, and no much larger clone falls within one base.

Healthy HIV-negative adults with no recently reported acute infections or vaccinations were included as donors. Every donor was a Caucasian adult living in Nashville, Tennessee, USA. For unsorted samples, roughly 86 million PBMCs were counted and genomic DNA was extracted with the QIAamp DNA Blood Mini kit. Blood was collected by leukapheresis, and PBMCs were isolated by Ficoll-Histopaque density gradient centrifugation and then cryopreserved in liquid nitrogen vapor phase. TCR CDR3 regions were amplified from genomic DNA by multiplex PCR using the deep immunoSEQ assay. Extracted genomic DNA from each cell subset was distributed evenly across all wells of several immunoSEQ 96-well plates, and each plate was treated as a replicate. For unsorted PBMC, roughly 0.3 ug genomic DNA, equal to 30,000 or so T cell genomes, was loaded into each replicate PCR. Unsorted PBMC genomic DNA was sequenced across ten immunoSEQ deep assay plates. Purified libraries were quantified with a Qubit 3.0 fluorometer, sized on a Bioanalyzer 2100, and re-quantified with the KAPA Library Quantification kit. Every immunoSEQ 96-well plate was sequenced on a dedicated single-read 150-cycle Illumina NextSeq 550 flow cell. The study's processing was this. The immunoSEQ output contained only junctional sequences without quality scores, so filtering could not match that applied to full-length reads. Sequences were annotated with PyIR, a Python wrapper for IgBLAST v1.9, and V/J genes and CDR3 were assigned using IMGT germline references. Reads were removed for weak V/J assignments (E-value above 1e-6), missing CDR3, stop codons, out-of-frame junctions, or ambiguous translated residues. V3J clonotypes were defined as sequences sharing an identical inferred V gene, J gene, and CDR3 amino acid sequence. To compute the percentage overlap between repertoires, the number of shared unique clonotypes was divided by the size of the smaller repertoire. Three approaches were used to assess repertoire richness: RTK rarefaction, the Chao1 estimator, and Recon v2.1 estimates of unobserved clonotypes. What TCRdb holds here is the immuneACCESS table cut down to in-frame rearrangements. Part of the clones is not present; checked against another copy, under half of the missing clones reflect an unresolved V gene, and the others are unexplained. D and trimming come from the DNA, and the V and J calls and clone size come from that table. This sample has about half a million clones in its table, and approximately 80% of those were observed once. The ten top clones hold approximately 12% of the sample.

The sample taken for sequencing was PBMCs. The receptor was derived from a woman aged 40 to 55 in good health. Some clones in this sample may be carry-over from other donors' samples.

The CDR3 in this case is CASSLARGVWYEQYF. The nucleotide sequence is given as TGCGCCAGCAGCCTGGCGAGAGGAGTGTGGTACGAGCAGTACTTC. The rearranged segments are TRBV5-1 and TRBJ2-7; the D gene identity is not certain. The germline V gene encodes CDR1 SGHRS and CDR2 YFSETQ. Deletion took 4 bases off V and 4 bases off J, with a span of 18 bases between the germline ends. The CDR3, cysteine through phenylalanine, is 15 amino acids long. Here the CDR3 DNA is all that survives: 45 bases in frame from base 1.